A selection of T cell receptor beta chains follows, all from one sample in a study of early T cells in non-severe SARS-CoV-2 infection. TCRdb fed the 5' RACE reads into MiXCR, producing one record per CDR3 protein. The sample contains 100,000 to 150,000 distinct CDR3 sequences, 14% to 15% of which appear only once. The source material was whole blood. These receptors were collected from an adult who was a healthcare worker with PCR-confirmed SARS-CoV-2 infection or an uninfected control (not recorded which). Both conserved end residues are part of each CDR3. The D gene is left open where the match is weak. Some rows mark clone size as missing; the rest say once, few, many or name a class of expanded clone.

clone size	V gene	CDR3 length	D gene	J gene	CDR3 DNA	CDR3 protein
few	TRBV18	15	TRBD1	TRBJ2-5	TGTGCCAGCTCACCGTTGGGACAGGGGCAAGAGACCCAGTACTTC	CASSPLGQGQETQYF
many	TRBV14	14	-	TRBJ1-2	TGTGCCAGCAGGGCATCAGGGGCTCCCGGTGGCTACACCTTC	CASRASGAPGGYTF
many	TRBV7-2	18	TRBD2	TRBJ2-1	TGTGCCAGCAGCTTATGGCTGCAGCGGGGGGGCTCCTACAATGAGCAGTTCTTC	CASSLWLQRGGSYNEQFF
many	TRBV18	13	-	TRBJ2-5	TGTGCCAGCTCACCTCCGAGTCGAGAGACCCAGTACTTC	CASSPPSRETQYF
-	TRBV7-2	12	-	TRBJ1-5	TGTGCCAGCAGCTACCAAAGGGGGCCCCAGCATTTT	CASSYQRGPQHF
many	TRBV5-1	12	-	TRBJ2-1	TGCGCCAGCAGGAGAGACGACAATGAGCAGTTCTTC	CASRRDDNEQFF
few	TRBV12-3/TRBV12-4	15	-	TRBJ1-4	TGTGCCAGCAGTTGGGGGGGTGCGACTAATGAAAAACTGTTTTTT	CASSWGGATNEKLFF
many	TRBV12-3/TRBV12-4	12	-	TRBJ2-6	TGTGCCACCCGAACTGGGGCCAACGTCCTGACTTTC	CATRTGANVLTF
-	TRBV7-8	16	TRBD2	TRBJ2-3	TGTGCCAGCAGCCCAAGGCCAGCGGGGGCCACAGATACGCAGTATTTT	CASSPRPAGATDTQYF
-	TRBV18	14	-	TRBJ2-5	TGTGCCAGCTCACCACCCTCGCTGCAAGAGACCCAGTACTTC	CASSPPSLQETQYF
many	TRBV7-3	14	-	TRBJ1-6	TGTGCCAGCAGCTTCGCCTCTTATAATTCACCCCTCCACTTT	CASSFASYNSPLHF
few	TRBV27	14	TRBD2	TRBJ2-7	TGTGCCAGCAGTTTACTGCGGGGGGGCAGGGAGCAGTACTTC	CASSLLRGGREQYF
-	TRBV3-1	14	-	TRBJ1-6	TGTGCCAGCAGCCAAGGGACAGTTAATTCACCCCTCCACTTT	CASSQGTVNSPLHF
few	TRBV7-9	15	-	TRBJ1-2	TGTGCCAGCAGCTTAGAGGCGAGACAGAACTATGGCTACACCTTC	CASSLEARQNYGYTF
few	TRBV3-1	16	TRBD1	TRBJ1-2	TGTGCCAGCAGCACTCGGACAGGGATAAACAACTATGGCTACACCTTC	CASSTRTGINNYGYTF
-	TRBV10-3	16	-	TRBJ2-3	TGTGCCATCAGTGAGTCCGTACGCCTGCTGCAAGATACGCAGTATTTT	CAISESVRLLQDTQYF
few	TRBV5-1	15	TRBD1	TRBJ1-2	TGCGCCAGCTATCCGGGACAGGCCCTGAACTATGGCTACACCTTC	CASYPGQALNYGYTF
few	TRBV30	14	-	TRBJ2-7	TGTGCCTGGAGTAGGGACATGGGCAATAGGGAGCAGTACTTC	CAWSRDMGNREQYF
-	TRBV3-1	15	TRBD1	TRBJ2-7	TGTGCCAGCAGCCAAACCTTAGACAGGGCCTACGAGCAGTACTTC	CASSQTLDRAYEQYF
few	TRBV12-3/TRBV12-4	13	-	TRBJ1-5	TGTGCCAGCAGTTCGGTGGGCAATCAGCCCCAGCATTTT	CASSSVGNQPQHF
-	TRBV10-2	15	-	TRBJ1-5	TGCGCCAGCAGTGGCCCAGGACCTAGCAATCAGCCCCAGCATTTT	CASSGPGPSNQPQHF
few	TRBV12-3/TRBV12-4	15	-	TRBJ1-5	TGTGCCAGCAGTTTAAGGGGATCAGCACGGCAGCCCCAGCATTTT	CASSLRGSARQPQHF
-	TRBV2	15	TRBD1	TRBJ1-4	TGTGCCAGCACTCCAGACAGGGCTTCTAATGAAAAACTGTTTTTT	CASTPDRASNEKLFF
few	TRBV5-1	15	TRBD1	TRBJ2-7	TGCGCCAGCAGCTTGCCCCAGGGGGCGCCTGGAGAGCAGTACTTC	CASSLPQGAPGEQYF
few	TRBV5-4	15	TRBD1	TRBJ1-5	TGTGCCAGCAGCTTGGGGACAGGCCGCAATCAGCCCCAGCATTTT	CASSLGTGRNQPQHF
-	TRBV6-5	14	TRBD1	TRBJ1-5	TGTGCCAGCAGTCGGACAGGGTTTGGGCAGCCCCAGCATTTT	CASSRTGFGQPQHF
-	TRBV5-1	16	TRBD2	TRBJ2-3	TGCGCCAGCAGCTTTTTGGCGGGGGGGCCCACAGATACGCAGTATTTT	CASSFLAGGPTDTQYF
-	TRBV5-5	14	-	TRBJ1-1	TGTGCCAGCAGCCCGGGCCTGGGCGCCTTCGAAGCTTTCTTT	CASSPGLGAFEAFF
-	TRBV7-2	14	-	TRBJ2-1	TGTGCCAGCAGTCTAGGGGTAGCGTTCAATGAGCAGTTCTTC	CASSLGVAFNEQFF